Shown below are 13 T cell receptor beta chains from a single sample sequenced in a study of T cells in tuberculosis. Time point specified: new active TB diagnosis, blood taken before or within 7 days of starting treatment. The method was immunoSEQ multiplex PCR; TCRdb's version includes in-frame clones alone and lacks a portion of them. This table has about 34,000 clones, roughly 93% appearing once. The input for sequencing was PBMCs, taken at tuberculosis diagnosis. These receptors all come from an adult with tuberculosis.

The CDR3 spells CARSLTCREEPYQPQHF. The CDR3 bases are TGTGCCAGAAGCTTAACGTGCAGGGAAGAACCCTATCAGCCCCAGCATTTT. The chain uses TRBV5-3 and TRBJ1-5; D is perhaps TRBD1 (5 bases). TRBV5-3 falls under the ORF class, with uncertain function. The V and J ends lost 2 bases and 5 bases respectively, with 20 bases between them. The CDR3 runs to 17 residues.

This clone was counted a few times. The chain joins TRBV9 to TRBJ2-1; possible D gene TRBD1, 5 bases. There are 15 residues in the CDR3. Trimming cost V 4 bases and J 6 bases, with 17 bases left between them. CDR1 is SGDLS, CDR2 YYNGEE, per germline. Written as DNA, the CDR3 is TGTGCCAGCAGCCCCGCCGAAGGGGTGGGCAATGAGCAGTTCTTC. Its translation is CASSPAEGVGNEQFF.

The V and J genes are TRBV18 and TRBJ1-3, with 11 bases that match TRBD1. The V gene's germline CDR1 is KGHSH and CDR2 LQKENI. With V trimmed by 5 bases and J by 1 base, 4 bases remained unmatched. CDR3 length: 16 residues. The CDR3 region has the DNA TGTGCCAGCTCATTAGGACAGGGGGCTTCTGGAAACACCATATATTTT. It encodes CASSLGQGASGNTIYF.

This chain joins TRBV27 and TRBJ1-5; no clear D gene. V lost 4 bases and J 3 bases, leaving 13 bases between the germline ends. The CDR3 is made up of 15 amino acids. Germline V gene lookup returns CDR1 MNHEY and CDR2 SMNVEV (reference sequence). CDR3 nucleotides: TGTGCCAGCAGTTCAGATTCAGAAATCAATCAGCCCCAGCATTTT. Protein sequence: CASSSDSEINQPQHF.

On this clone: Other DNA sequences in this specimen translate into the identical CDR3. The chain recombines TRBV29-1 with TRBJ1-1; unclear D gene. Per the germline V gene, CDR1 is SQVTM and CDR2 is ANQGSEA. The CDR3 spans 13 residues. V lost 5 bases and J lost 0, with 10 bases in between. The CDR3 loop reads CSVNREMNTEAFF. The CDR3 coding sequence is TGCAGCGTTAATAGGGAGATGAACACTGAAGCTTTCTTT.

The chain joins TRBV6-5 to TRBJ1-1; TRBD1 matches at 7 bases. CDR1 is MNHEY and CDR2 is SVGAGI in the germline V gene. The CDR3 contains 15 residues. V gave up 6 bases and J gave up 4 bases; unmatched junction bases: 11. The CDR3 coding sequence is TGTGCCAGCAGAGACAGGGAGTGGGCAGGCACTGAAGCTTTCTTT. It specifies CASRDREWAGTEAFF.

The chain has TRBV10-3 and TRBJ2-7; 8 nucleotides agree with TRBD2. CDR3 length: 15 residues. J lost 3 bases, V lost 10 bases, and 14 bases had no gene match. Looked up from germline, CDR1 is ENHRY and CDR2 is SYGVKD. CDR3 DNA: TGTGCCACATCATTAGGACTAGCCCAGGACTACGAGCAGTACTTC. This gives the protein CATSLGLAQDYEQYF.

The chain employs TRBV27 and TRBJ2-7; 9 nucleotides agree with TRBD1. V gave up 3 bases and J gave up 3 bases; unmatched junction bases: 6. The CDR3 length is 15 residues. Germline V gene data show CDR1 as MNHEY and CDR2 as SMNVEV (reference sequence). CDR3 region: CASSLGQGSIYEQYF. The CDR3 DNA reads TGTGCCAGCAGTTTGGGACAGGGCTCAATCTACGAGCAGTACTTC.

This chain uses TRBV5-1 with TRBJ2-7; 11 bases agree with TRBD2. The CDR3 loop spans 15 amino acids. Trimming took 2 bases from V and 0 from J; bases not matched to a gene: 1. Per the germline V gene, CDR1 is SGHRS and CDR2 is YFSETQ. The CDR3 protein is CASSFTSGSSYEQYF. In DNA form, the CDR3 reads TGCGCCAGCAGCTTTACTAGCGGGAGCTCCTACGAGCAGTACTTC.

The chain is built from TRBV6-1 and TRBJ2-1; maybe TRBD1 (6 bases). Germline loops: CDR1 MNHNS, CDR2 SASEGT. The germline V and J ends were trimmed by 6 bases and 3 bases, with 15 bases remaining between them. This CDR3 is 15 amino acids long. The CDR3 nucleotides read TGTGCCAGCAGCTCGGAACAGGGTAACTACAATGAGCAGTTCTTC. The encoded protein is CASSSEQGNYNEQFF.

This clone was counted a single time. The rearrangement uses TRBV5-1 and TRBJ1-2; D not certain. This CDR3 has 13 amino acids. Germline loops: CDR1 SGHRS, CDR2 YFSETQ. The V end was cut by 4 bases, the J end by 6 bases, with 13 bases between. The chain's CDR3 is CASSPDGGNGYTF. The CDR3 DNA is TGCGCCAGCAGCCCCGATGGAGGCAATGGCTACACCTTC.

The J gene is TRBJ1-1, the V gene TRBV28, with TRBD1 identical over 11 bases. This CDR3 spans 15 amino acids. The V gene end was trimmed by 5 bases and the J gene end by 1 base; junction bases not matched to a gene: 3. Germline CDR1 and CDR2: MDHEN and SYDVKM. DNA of the CDR3: TGTGCCAGCAGTAGGGGGACAGGGGGGAACACTGAAGCTTTCTTT. Protein sequence: CASSRGTGGNTEAFF.

V is TRBV6-1 and J is TRBJ2-5; D is ambiguous. V lost 7 bases and J lost 0, with 12 bases in between. The CDR3 is 14 amino acids. Germline CDR1 is MNHNS and CDR2 is SASEGT. The CDR3 DNA sequence: TGTGCCAGCAATATAGCCGCGAACCAAGAGACCCAGTACTTC. Encoded protein: CASNIAANQETQYF.